These 7 T cell receptor beta chains originate from one sample sequenced in a study of blood T cell repertoires in COVID-19 (dated by TCRdb to about 2020). The library was built by means of the immunoSEQ multiplex PCR assay. TCRdb took this table from immuneACCESS and kept in-frame rearrangements with V and J called. Such tables lack part of the clones; where checked against another copy, unresolved V genes explain under half of the gap, and the rest is unexplained. Present in this sample are 130,000 to 150,000 clones, about 83% of which were seen just once. The ten largest clonotypes hold 3.5% to 4.5% of the sample. Sequenced sample: peripheral blood. All receptors come from a woman aged 40 to 50 with acute or convalescent COVID-19.

This clone occurred a few times. This chain connects TRBV10-1 to TRBJ2-7; D gene uncertain. V lost 4 bases and J lost 3, with 13 bases in between. The CDR3 runs 14 residues. Germline CDR1 reads WNHNN; CDR2 reads SYGVQD (reference sequence). CDR3 region: CASSGQHYYYEQYF. CDR3 coding DNA: TGCGCCAGCAGTGGCCAGCACTACTACTACGAGCAGTACTTC.

CDR3 nucleotide sequence: TGTGCCAGTAGAGGGCTAGCGGGAGCCTACTACAATGAGCAGTTCTTC. This codes for CASRGLAGAYYNEQFF. This chain uses TRBV19 with TRBJ2-1; 10 nucleotides agree with TRBD2. With 6 bases clipped from V and 3 bases from J, the junction kept 8 bases outside the gene matches. Germline CDR1 LNHDA, CDR2 SQIVND (reference sequence). This CDR3 comprises 16 residues.

The CDR3 loop reads CASRNSGLNGYTF. Here the CDR3 DNA reads TGCGCCAGCCGCAATTCAGGGTTAAATGGCTACACCTTC. The genes are TRBV5-1 and TRBJ1-2, with a tentative D call TRBD1 (5 bases). This CDR3 has 13 residues. V lost 7 bases and J 6 bases, leaving 16 bases between the germline ends. Germline V gene data show CDR1 as SGHRS and CDR2 as YFSETQ.

The V call is TRBV7-9, the J call TRBJ1-5, with 7 bases fitting TRBD1. The junction had 14 bases not matched to a gene; V was cut back by 1 base and J by 5 bases. The CDR3 totals 18 residues. Looked up from germline, CDR1 is SEHNR and CDR2 is FQNEAQ (reference sequence). The CDR3 region is CASSLEWDSSRADQPQHF. The CDR3 DNA follows: TGTGCCAGCAGCTTAGAGTGGGACAGTTCCCGAGCGGATCAGCCCCAGCATTTT.

This clone has just a few counts. V usage is TRBV19 and J usage is TRBJ1-2; 9 nucleotides align to TRBD1. J lost 4 bases, V lost 10 bases, and 13 bases had no gene match. Germline V gives CDR1 LNHDA, CDR2 SQIVND (reference sequence). This CDR3 has 15 amino acids. The CDR3 is CATDRGQGTGYGYTF. Here the CDR3 DNA reads TGTGCCACCGACAGGGGACAGGGTACTGGCTATGGCTACACCTTC.

The gene calls are TRBV4-3 and TRBJ1-4; 9 bases agree with TRBD1. The CDR3 has 16 amino acids. CDR1 is LGHNA and CDR2 is YSLEER in the germline V gene. The trim removed 0 bases at V and 11 bases at J, leaving 10 bases unmatched. DNA of the CDR3: TGCGCCAGCAGCCAAGAATCCGGGGGACAGGGCTGGAAACTGTTTTTT. Translating it yields CASSQESGGQGWKLFF.

The chain uses TRBV18 and TRBJ2-2, with 8 bases that match TRBD1. This CDR3 spans 15 amino acids. Trimming removed 4 bases from V and 5 bases from J; junction bases left unmatched: 6. Looked up from germline, CDR1 is KGHSH and CDR2 is LQKENI. In DNA form, the CDR3 reads TGTGCCAGCTCACTGGACAGGGAAGTTACCGGGGAGCTGTTTTTT. It specifies CASSLDREVTGELFF. The full variable domain, completed using reference TRBV18 and TRBJ2-2, is NAGVMQNPRHLVRRRGQEARLRCSPMKGHSHVYWYRQLPEEGLKFMVYLQKENIIDESGMPKERFSAEFPKEGPSILRIQQVVRGDSAAYFCASSLDREVTGELFFGEGSRLTVL.